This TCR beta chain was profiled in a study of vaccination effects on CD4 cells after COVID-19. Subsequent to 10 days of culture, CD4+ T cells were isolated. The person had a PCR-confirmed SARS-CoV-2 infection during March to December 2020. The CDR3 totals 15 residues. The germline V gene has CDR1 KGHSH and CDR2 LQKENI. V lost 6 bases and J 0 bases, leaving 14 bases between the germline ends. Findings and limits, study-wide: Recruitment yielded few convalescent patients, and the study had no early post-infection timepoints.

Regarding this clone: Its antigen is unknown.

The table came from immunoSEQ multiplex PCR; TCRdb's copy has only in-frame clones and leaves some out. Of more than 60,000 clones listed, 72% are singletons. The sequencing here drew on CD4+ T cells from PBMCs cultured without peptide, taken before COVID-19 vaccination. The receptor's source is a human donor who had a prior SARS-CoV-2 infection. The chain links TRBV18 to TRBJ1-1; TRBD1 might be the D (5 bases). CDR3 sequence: CASSPGQTMNTEAFF. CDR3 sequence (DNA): TGTGCCAGCTCCCCGGGGCAGACCATGAACACTGAAGCTTTCTTT.